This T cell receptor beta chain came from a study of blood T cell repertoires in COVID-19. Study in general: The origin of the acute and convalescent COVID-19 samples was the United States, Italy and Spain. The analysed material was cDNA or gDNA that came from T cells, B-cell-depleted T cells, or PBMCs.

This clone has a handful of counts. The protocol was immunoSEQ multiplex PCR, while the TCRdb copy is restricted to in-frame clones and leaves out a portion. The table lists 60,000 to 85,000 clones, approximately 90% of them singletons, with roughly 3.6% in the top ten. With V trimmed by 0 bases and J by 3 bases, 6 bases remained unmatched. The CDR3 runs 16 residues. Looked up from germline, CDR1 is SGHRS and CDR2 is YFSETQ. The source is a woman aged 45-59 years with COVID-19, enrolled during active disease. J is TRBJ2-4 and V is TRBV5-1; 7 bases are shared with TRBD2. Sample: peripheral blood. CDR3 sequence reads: CASSLDGGGGKNIQYF. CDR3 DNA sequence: TGCGCCAGCAGCTTGGACGGCGGGGGTGGCAAAAACATTCAGTACTTC.